The 26 T cell receptor beta chains in this list originate from one sample, sequenced in a study of T-cell memory formation after mild COVID-19. TCRdb redid the calling of the 5' RACE reads with MiXCR, one entry per CDR3 protein. The sample consists of 250,000 to 400,000 distinct CDR3 sequences, 14% of them appearing once. Sequenced sample: PBMCs or a T cell subset sorted from them (not recorded which). These receptors were obtained from a young man who had mild COVID-19 (a few samples of this study predate the infection). Cell type and time point are not known.

The chain recombines TRBV5-1 with TRBJ2-2; D is possibly TRBD1 (5 bases). Germline V gives CDR1 SGHRS, CDR2 YFSETQ. The CDR3 is 14 amino acids. V was shortened by 0 bases and J by 4 bases, with 7 bases between the two germline ends. The CDR3, as DNA: TGCGCCAGCAGCTTGGCAGGGTTCACCGGGGAGCTGTTTTTT. This encodes CASSLAGFTGELFF.

The V call is TRBV20-1, the J call TRBJ1-2, with D possibly matching TRBD1 (5 bases). CDR3 length: 12 amino acids. V was clipped by 6 bases and J by 2 bases, with 10 bases between them. Germline lookup yields CDR1 DFQATT and CDR2 SNEGSKA (reference sequence). CDR3 nucleotide sequence: TGCAGTGCAATTAGACAGAACTATGGCTACACCTTC. Its protein is CSAIRQNYGYTF.

The chain combines TRBV4-2 with TRBJ2-2; D gene ambiguous. The CDR3 covers 13 residues. Trimming left V 3 bases short and J 7 bases short, with 9 bases between. Germline CDR1 and CDR2: LGHNA and YNFKEQ. In nucleotides, the CDR3 is TGTGCCAGCAGCCAGGAGTATGGCGGGGAGCTGTTTTTT. Its protein product is CASSQEYGGELFF.

The genes are TRBV7-6 and TRBJ2-7; maybe TRBD2 (5 bases). The V gene lost 0 bases and the J gene lost 4 bases, with 7 bases spanning the gap. This CDR3 has 13 amino acids. Germline V CDR1 and CDR2: SGHVS, FNYEAQ. The chain's CDR3 is CASSLAPGYEQYF. DNA of the CDR3: TGTGCCAGCAGCTTAGCACCGGGGTACGAGCAGTACTTC.

This clonotype has just a few counts. The J gene is TRBJ2-6, the V gene TRBV20-1; no clear D gene. V lost 5 bases and J 1 base, leaving 9 bases between the germline ends. The germline V gene has CDR1 DFQATT and CDR2 SNEGSKA (reference sequence). This CDR3 is 14 amino acids long. The CDR3 DNA reads as TGCAGTGCTTACCTCGGATCTGGGGCCAACGTCCTGACTTTC. The encoded protein is CSAYLGSGANVLTF.

In its sample, this clonotype was seen a few times. An end of the junction differs from the germline gene, which may be a read error. The CDR3 nucleotides read TGTGCTAGCAGTGGTGAGGGTAATACGCAGTATTTT. Its translation: CASSGEGNTQYF. V usage is TRBV7-7 and J usage is TRBJ2-3; a possible D gene is TRBD2 (5 bases). CDR1 is SSHAT, CDR2 FNYEAQ, per germline (reference sequence). The CDR3 has 12 amino acids. Drawing the rest from reference TRBV7-7 and TRBJ2-3, the complete variable domain is GAGVSQSPRYKVTKRGQDVTLRCDPISSHATLYWYQQALGQGPEFLTYFNYEAQPDKSGLPSDRFSAERPEGSISTLTIQRTEQRDSAMYRCASSGEGNTQYFGPGTRLTVL.

J is TRBJ2-7 and V is TRBV7-9, with no clear D. CDR1 SEHNR and CDR2 FQNEAQ come from the germline V gene (reference sequence). Trimming left V 6 bases short and J 5 bases short, with 14 bases between. This CDR3 spans 13 amino acids. The CDR3 sequence: CASSSRNFDEQYF. The CDR3 DNA reads as TGTGCCAGCAGTTCCCGGAACTTCGACGAGCAGTACTTC. The full variable domain, with the rest looked up from reference TRBV7-9 and TRBJ2-7, is DTGVSQNPRHKITKRGQNVTFRCDPISEHNRLYWYRQTLGQGPEFLTYFQNEAQLEKSRLLSDRFSAERPKGSFSTLEIQRTEQGDSAMYLCASSSRNFDEQYFGPGTRLTVT.

The chain links TRBV20-1 to TRBJ2-3; D is unclear. The CDR3 consists of 16 residues. V was shortened by 0 bases and J by 0 bases, with 13 bases between the two germline ends. Per the germline V gene, CDR1 is DFQATT and CDR2 is SNEGSKA (reference sequence). CDR3 in amino acids: CSARDIRTESTDTQYF. In nucleotides, the CDR3 is TGCAGTGCTAGAGATATTCGAACAGAAAGCACAGATACGCAGTATTTT.

This clonotype was seen more than once but under ten times. DNA of the CDR3: TGTGCCAGCAGCTTATCGGACGACGAGGAGCTGTTTTTT. Translation: CASSLSDDEELFF. This chain uses TRBV7-9 with TRBJ2-2; D remains ambiguous. The V gene lost 2 bases and the J gene lost 10 bases, with 11 bases spanning the gap. This CDR3 spans 13 amino acids. Germline CDR1 and CDR2: SEHNR and FQNEAQ (reference sequence).

This chain uses TRBV4-1 with TRBJ1-2; D uncertain. CDR1 is MGHRA and CDR2 is YSYEKL in the germline V gene. This CDR3 comprises 16 residues. V was shortened by 0 bases and J by 8 bases, with 19 bases between the two germline ends. CDR3 loop: CASSQDNIKAGRGYTF. The CDR3 DNA sequence: TGCGCCAGCAGCCAAGATAATATAAAGGCCGGCCGGGGCTACACCTTC.

The genes are TRBV9 and TRBJ2-3; 8 bases map to TRBD1. The V and J ends lost 2 bases and 1 base, in that order; junction bases with no gene match: 3. This CDR3 is 15 amino acids long. CDR1 is SGDLS, CDR2 YYNGEE, per germline. The CDR3 loop is CASSVQGARTDTQYF. In DNA form, the CDR3 reads TGTGCCAGCAGCGTCCAGGGGGCCCGCACAGATACGCAGTATTTT.

This clonotype was counted many times. CDR3 residues: CASSLKGPQHF. The CDR3 nucleotides are TGTGCCAGCAGTTTAAAAGGACCCCAGCATTTT. This chain uses TRBV12-3 or TRBV12-4 with TRBJ1-5, with D uncertain. Trimming removed 2 bases at V and 10 bases at J, with 6 bases between. The CDR3 sequence is 11 residues long.

The rearrangement links TRBV20-1 to TRBJ1-1; TRBD1 matches 10 bases. Germline values: CDR1 DFQATT, CDR2 SNEGSKA (reference sequence). The CDR3 consists of 13 residues. V shed 6 bases and J 4 bases; nucleotides not matched to a gene: 5. CDR3 nucleotides: TGCAGTGCCGACGGACAGGGGGGCACTGAAGCTTTCTTT. Residues: CSADGQGGTEAFF.

The chain uses TRBV7-2 and TRBJ1-2; D not resolved. Trimming took off 5 bases at V and 4 bases at J, with 2 bases between the two ends. This CDR3 has 10 residues. CDR1 and CDR2 from the germline V gene are SGHTA and FQGNSA. CDR3 residues: CASSLYGYTF. The DNA for the CDR3 is TGTGCCAGCAGCCTCTATGGCTACACCTTC.

The chain links TRBV7-2 to TRBJ2-7; the match to TRBD2 covers 7 bases. Germline V gives CDR1 SGHTA, CDR2 FQGNSA. The CDR3 covers 15 residues. V lost 4 bases to trimming and J lost 0 bases; unmatched junction nucleotides: 6. CDR3 protein: CASSWGVAGSYEQYF. DNA for the CDR3: TGTGCCAGCAGCTGGGGCGTAGCGGGCTCCTACGAGCAGTACTTC.

A few counts support this clonotype. CDR3 residues: CSVVPSVYQETQYF. The CDR3 DNA reads TGCAGCGTTGTGCCTAGCGTATATCAAGAGACCCAGTACTTC. J is TRBJ2-5 and V is TRBV29-1; a weak D match, TRBD2 (6 bases). V lost 4 bases to trimming and J lost 2 bases, with 14 bases between them. The CDR3 runs to 14 residues. CDR1 is SQVTM and CDR2 is ANQGSEA in the germline V gene.

Many counts were recorded for this clonotype. The gene calls are TRBV7-2 and TRBJ2-7, with D possibly TRBD1 on 6 matching bases. There are 14 residues in the CDR3. Trimming shortened V by 7 bases and J by 6 bases, and 19 bases separated the two germline ends. The germline V gene encodes CDR1 SGHTA and CDR2 FQGNSA. The CDR3 DNA reads TGTGCCAGCACCCCCCGGTCCAGGGGAGTCGAGCAGTACTTC. Amino acids: CASTPRSRGVEQYF.

Only a few counts were recorded for this clonotype. The CDR3 DNA follows: TGCGCCAGCAGCCAAGCGGAAGGGGGCGCAGATACGCAGTATTTT. Its protein is CASSQAEGGADTQYF. The chain couples TRBV4-3 to TRBJ2-3; 7 positions agree with TRBD1. CDR1 LGHNA and CDR2 YSLEER come from the germline V gene. V dropped 1 base and J dropped 4; count of bases not matched to a gene: 5. The CDR3 has 15 amino acids.

This sequence joins TRBV3-1 and TRBJ2-1, with D possibly matching TRBD1 (6 bases). V gave up 0 bases and J gave up 2 bases, with 14 bases separating them. Looked up from germline, CDR1 is LGHDT and CDR2 is YNNKEL (reference sequence). The CDR3 runs 17 residues. CDR3 DNA sequence: TGTGCCAGCAGCCAAGATCCGGGGCCAGGGGCCTACAATGAGCAGTTCTTC. Translated: CASSQDPGPGAYNEQFF.

This clonotype was counted between two and nine times. The J gene is TRBJ1-1, the V gene TRBV12-3 or TRBV12-4; no clear D gene. V lost 7 bases and J 1 base, leaving 10 bases between the germline ends. There are 13 residues in the CDR3. This CDR3 is CASIWSGNTEAFF. CDR3 DNA: TGTGCCAGCATTTGGTCCGGGAACACTGAAGCTTTCTTT.

The rearrangement links TRBV10-2 to TRBJ2-3, with 8 positions matching TRBD2. The V and J ends lost 9 bases and 2 bases, in that order; junction bases with no gene match: 7. This CDR3 is built from 14 residues. In germline, CDR1 is WSHSY, CDR2 SAAADI. The CDR3 coding sequence is TGCGCCAGTAAAGAGCGGGGGAACACAGATACGCAGTATTTT. This gives the protein CASKERGNTDTQYF.

The chain recombines TRBV7-3 with TRBJ2-1, with 13 bases lining up with TRBD2. V trimming: 4 bases; J trimming: 9 bases; junction bases outside the gene matches: 15. This CDR3 comprises 18 residues. The germline V gene has CDR1 SGHTA and CDR2 FQGTGA. The CDR3 DNA reads as TGTGCCAGCAGCTCTAACCAACTAGCGGGGGGGCGGTTGGGTGAGCAGTTCTTC. It codes for CASSSNQLAGGRLGEQFF.

On this clonotype: Germline and junction disagree at one end, which may indicate a read error. The V call is TRBV6-6, the J call TRBJ1-5; D ambiguous. The CDR3 extends over 15 amino acids. Germline V gene data show CDR1 as MNHNY and CDR2 as SVGAGI (reference sequence). Here the CDR3 reads CASSPVGGSNKPQHF. The CDR3 nucleotides are TGTGCCAGCAGCCCGGTAGGCGGGAGCAATAAGCCCCAGCATTTT.

This clonotype was recorded many times. The chain has TRBV7-2 and TRBJ2-3, with 11 bases aligning to TRBD2. V was clipped by 4 bases and J by 6 bases; unmatched bases: 9. Germline loops: CDR1 SGHTA, CDR2 FQGNSA. This CDR3 spans 16 amino acids. The CDR3 DNA follows: TGTGCCAGCAGCTCCCGGACTAGCGGGCTTTCCGATACGCAGTATTTT. The encoded protein is CASSSRTSGLSDTQYF.

The chain joins TRBV18 to TRBJ2-1; TRBD2 agrees at 10 bases. Trimming removed 5 bases from V and 0 bases from J; junction bases left unmatched: 7. CDR3 size: 17 residues. Germline assignment: CDR1 KGHSH and CDR2 LQKENI. The CDR3 region is CASSTGTSASSYNEQFF. DNA for the CDR3: TGTGCCAGCTCAACCGGGACTAGCGCGAGCTCCTACAATGAGCAGTTCTTC.

This clonotype has at least ten counts. The chain's CDR3 is CASSLVGSYGYTF. CDR3 coding DNA: TGTGCCAGCAGCTTGGTAGGGAGCTATGGCTACACCTTC. The chain recombines TRBV5-5 with TRBJ1-2; D call uncertain. Trimming left V 0 bases short and J 4 bases short, with 7 bases between. Germline CDR1 and CDR2: SGHKS and YYEKEE (reference sequence). This CDR3 has 13 amino acids.